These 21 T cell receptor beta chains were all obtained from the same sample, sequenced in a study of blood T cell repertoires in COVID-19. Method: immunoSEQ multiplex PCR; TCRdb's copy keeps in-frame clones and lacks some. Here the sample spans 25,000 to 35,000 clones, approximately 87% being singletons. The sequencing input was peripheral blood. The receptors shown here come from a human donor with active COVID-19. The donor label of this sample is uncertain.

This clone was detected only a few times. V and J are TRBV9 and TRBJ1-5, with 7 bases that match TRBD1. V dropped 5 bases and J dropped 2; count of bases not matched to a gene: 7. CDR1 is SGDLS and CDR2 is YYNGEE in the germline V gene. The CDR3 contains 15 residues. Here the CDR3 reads CASSNTGDGNQPQHF. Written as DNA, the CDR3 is TGTGCCAGCAGTAACACAGGGGACGGCAATCAGCCCCAGCATTTT.

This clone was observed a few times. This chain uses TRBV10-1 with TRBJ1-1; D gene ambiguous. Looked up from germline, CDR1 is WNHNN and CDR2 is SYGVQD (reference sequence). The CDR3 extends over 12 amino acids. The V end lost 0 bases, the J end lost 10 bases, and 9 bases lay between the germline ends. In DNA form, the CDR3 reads TGCGCCAGCAGTGAGTCCGGGGAAGGAGCTTTCTTT. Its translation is CASSESGEGAFF.

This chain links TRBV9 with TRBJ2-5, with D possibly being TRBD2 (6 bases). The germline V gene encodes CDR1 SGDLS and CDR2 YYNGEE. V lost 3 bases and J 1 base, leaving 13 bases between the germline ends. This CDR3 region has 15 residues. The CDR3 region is CASSARDLGQETQYF. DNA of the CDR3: TGTGCCAGCAGCGCCCGGGACTTGGGCCAAGAGACCCAGTACTTC.

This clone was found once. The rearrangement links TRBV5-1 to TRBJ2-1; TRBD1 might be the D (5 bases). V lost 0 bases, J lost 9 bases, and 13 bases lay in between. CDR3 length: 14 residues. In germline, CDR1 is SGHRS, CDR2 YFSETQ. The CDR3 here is CASSLAQGASEQFF. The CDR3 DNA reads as TGCGCCAGCAGCTTGGCCCAAGGGGCAAGTGAGCAGTTCTTC.

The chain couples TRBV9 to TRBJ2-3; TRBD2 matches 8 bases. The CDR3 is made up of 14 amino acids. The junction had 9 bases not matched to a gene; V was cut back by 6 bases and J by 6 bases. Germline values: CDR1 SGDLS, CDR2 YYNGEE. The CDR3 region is CASTGTSIADTQYF. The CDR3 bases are TGTGCCAGCACCGGGACTAGTATCGCGGATACGCAGTATTTT.

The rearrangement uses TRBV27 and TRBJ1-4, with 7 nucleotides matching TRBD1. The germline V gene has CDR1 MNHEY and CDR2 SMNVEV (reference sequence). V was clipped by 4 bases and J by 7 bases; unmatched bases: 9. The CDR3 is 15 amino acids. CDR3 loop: CASSSLTGVSEKLFF. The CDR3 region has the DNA TGTGCCAGCAGTTCCCTCACAGGGGTGAGTGAAAAACTGTTTTTT.

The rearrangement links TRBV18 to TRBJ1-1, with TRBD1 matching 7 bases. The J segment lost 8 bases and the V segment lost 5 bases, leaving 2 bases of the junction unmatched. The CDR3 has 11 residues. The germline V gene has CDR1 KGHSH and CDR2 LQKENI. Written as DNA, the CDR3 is TGTGCCAGCTCAAAACAGGGGGAAGCTTTCTTT. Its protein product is CASSKQGEAFF.

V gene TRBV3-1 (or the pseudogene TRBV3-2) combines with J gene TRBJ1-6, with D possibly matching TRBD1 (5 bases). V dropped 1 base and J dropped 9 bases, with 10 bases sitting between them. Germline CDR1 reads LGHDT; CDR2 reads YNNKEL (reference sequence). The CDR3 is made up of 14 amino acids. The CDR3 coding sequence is TGTGCCAGCAGCCAAGTTCCAGGGTCTTCACCCCTCCACTTT. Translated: CASSQVPGSSPLHF.

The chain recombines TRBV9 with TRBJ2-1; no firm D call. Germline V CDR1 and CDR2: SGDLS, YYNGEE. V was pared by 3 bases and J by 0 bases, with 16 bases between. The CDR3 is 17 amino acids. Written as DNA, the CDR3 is TGTGCCAGCAGCGCACTGGCCTATAGGAGCTCCTACAATGAGCAGTTCTTC. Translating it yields CASSALAYRSSYNEQFF. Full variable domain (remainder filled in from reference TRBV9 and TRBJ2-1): DSGVTQTPKHLITATGQRVTLRCSPRSGDLSVYWYQQSLDQGLQFLIQYYNGEERAKGNILERFSAQQFPDLHSELNLSSLELGDSALYFCASSALAYRSSYNEQFFGPGTRLTVL.

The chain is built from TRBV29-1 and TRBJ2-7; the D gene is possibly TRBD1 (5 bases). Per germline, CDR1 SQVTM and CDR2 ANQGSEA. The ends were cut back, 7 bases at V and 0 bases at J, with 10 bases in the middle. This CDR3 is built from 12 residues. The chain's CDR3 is CSGRQSSYEQYF. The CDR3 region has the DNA TGCAGCGGCAGACAGAGCTCCTACGAGCAGTACTTC.

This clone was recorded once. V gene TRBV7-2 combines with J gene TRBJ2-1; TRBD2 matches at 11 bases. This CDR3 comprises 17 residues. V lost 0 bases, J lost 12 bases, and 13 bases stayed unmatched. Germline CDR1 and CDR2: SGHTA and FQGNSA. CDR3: CASSLALAGGSLEGQFF. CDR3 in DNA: TGTGCCAGCAGCTTAGCCCTAGCGGGGGGCTCGTTGGAAGGGCAGTTCTTC.

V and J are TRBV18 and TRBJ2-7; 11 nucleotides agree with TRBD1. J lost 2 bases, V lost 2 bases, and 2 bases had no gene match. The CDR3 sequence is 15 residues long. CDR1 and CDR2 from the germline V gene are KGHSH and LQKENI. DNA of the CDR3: TGTGCCAGCTCACCAGGGACAGGGGGGACCTACGAGCAGTACTTC. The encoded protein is CASSPGTGGTYEQYF. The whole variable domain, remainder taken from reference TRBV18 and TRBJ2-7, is NAGVMQNPRHLVRRRGQEARLRCSPMKGHSHVYWYRQLPEEGLKFMVYLQKENIIDESGMPKERFSAEFPKEGPSILRIQQVVRGDSAAYFCASSPGTGGTYEQYFGPGTRLTVT.

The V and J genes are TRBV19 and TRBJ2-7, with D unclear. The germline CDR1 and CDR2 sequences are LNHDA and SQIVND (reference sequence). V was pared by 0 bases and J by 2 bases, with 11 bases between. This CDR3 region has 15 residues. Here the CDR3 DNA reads TGTGCCAGTAGTATAGAGGGCAGCCACCCCTACGAGCAGTACTTC. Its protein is CASSIEGSHPYEQYF.

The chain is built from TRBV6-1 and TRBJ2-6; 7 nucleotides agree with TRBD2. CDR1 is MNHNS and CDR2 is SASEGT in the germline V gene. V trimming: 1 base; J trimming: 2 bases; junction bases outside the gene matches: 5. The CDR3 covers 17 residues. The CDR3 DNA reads TGTGCCAGCAGTGAAGGGTGGGGGACTACTGGGGCCAACGTCCTGACTTTC. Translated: CASSEGWGTTGANVLTF.

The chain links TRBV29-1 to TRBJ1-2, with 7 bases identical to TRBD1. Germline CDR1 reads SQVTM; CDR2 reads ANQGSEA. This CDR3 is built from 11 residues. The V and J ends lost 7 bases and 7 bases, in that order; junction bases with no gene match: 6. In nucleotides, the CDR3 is TGCAGCGAAGGGGGCGCAACTGGCTACACCTTC. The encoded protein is CSEGGATGYTF.

This CDR3 reads CASSMGGAMNTGELFF. In DNA, the CDR3 is TGTGCCAGTAGTATGGGAGGGGCCATGAACACCGGGGAGCTGTTTTTT. V is TRBV19 and J is TRBJ2-2; 7 nucleotides align to TRBD2. V shed 3 bases and J 1 base; nucleotides not matched to a gene: 5. Per germline, CDR1 LNHDA and CDR2 SQIVND (reference sequence). The CDR3 extends over 16 amino acids.

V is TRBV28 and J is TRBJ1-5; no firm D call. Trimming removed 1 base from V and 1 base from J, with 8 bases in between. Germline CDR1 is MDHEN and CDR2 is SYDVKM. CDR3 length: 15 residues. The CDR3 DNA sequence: TGTGCCAGCAGTTTATTTGGGAGGAGCAATCAGCCCCAGCATTTT. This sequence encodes CASSLFGRSNQPQHF.

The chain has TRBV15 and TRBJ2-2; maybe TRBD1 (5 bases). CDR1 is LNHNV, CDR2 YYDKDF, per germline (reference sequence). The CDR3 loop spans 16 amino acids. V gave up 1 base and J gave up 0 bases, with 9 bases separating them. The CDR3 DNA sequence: TGTGCCACCAGCAGAGGGGGCGTCGCGAACACCGGGGAGCTGTTTTTT. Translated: CATSRGGVANTGELFF.

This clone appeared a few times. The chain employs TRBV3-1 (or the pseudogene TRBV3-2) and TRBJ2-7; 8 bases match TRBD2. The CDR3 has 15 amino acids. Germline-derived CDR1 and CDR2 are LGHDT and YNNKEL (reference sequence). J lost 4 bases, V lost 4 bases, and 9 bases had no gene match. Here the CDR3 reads CASSRSRLARYEQYF. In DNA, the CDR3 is TGTGCCAGCAGCCGGTCGCGACTAGCGAGGTACGAGCAGTACTTC.

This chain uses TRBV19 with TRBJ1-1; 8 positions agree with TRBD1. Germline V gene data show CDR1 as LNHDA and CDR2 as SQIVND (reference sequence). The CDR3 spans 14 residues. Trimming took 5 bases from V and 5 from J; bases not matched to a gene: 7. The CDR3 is CASSLGQGKTEAFF. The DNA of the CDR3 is TGTGCCAGTAGTCTCGGACAGGGTAAGACTGAAGCTTTCTTT.

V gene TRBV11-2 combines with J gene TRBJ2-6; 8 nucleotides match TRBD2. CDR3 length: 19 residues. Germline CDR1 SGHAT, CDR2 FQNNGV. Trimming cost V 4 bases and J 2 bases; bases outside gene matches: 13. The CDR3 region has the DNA TGTGCCAGCAGCTCCCCCACGGGAAGCGGGAGCCCTGGGGCCAACGTCCTGACTTTC. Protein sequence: CASSSPTGSGSPGANVLTF.